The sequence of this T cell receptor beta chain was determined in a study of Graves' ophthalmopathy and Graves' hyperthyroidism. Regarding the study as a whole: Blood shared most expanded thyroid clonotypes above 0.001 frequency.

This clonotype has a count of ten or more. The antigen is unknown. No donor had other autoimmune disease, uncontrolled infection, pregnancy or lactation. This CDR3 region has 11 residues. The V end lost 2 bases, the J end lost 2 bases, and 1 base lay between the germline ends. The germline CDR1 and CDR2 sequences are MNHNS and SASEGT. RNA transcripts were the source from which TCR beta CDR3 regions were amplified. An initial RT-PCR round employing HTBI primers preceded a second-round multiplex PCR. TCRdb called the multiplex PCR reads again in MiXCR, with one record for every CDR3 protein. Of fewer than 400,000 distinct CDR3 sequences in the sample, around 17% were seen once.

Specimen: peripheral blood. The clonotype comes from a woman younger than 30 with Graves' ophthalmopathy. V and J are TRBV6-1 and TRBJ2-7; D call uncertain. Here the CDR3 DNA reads TGTGCCAGCAGTGAACCCTACGAGCAGTACTTC. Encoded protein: CASSEPYEQYF.